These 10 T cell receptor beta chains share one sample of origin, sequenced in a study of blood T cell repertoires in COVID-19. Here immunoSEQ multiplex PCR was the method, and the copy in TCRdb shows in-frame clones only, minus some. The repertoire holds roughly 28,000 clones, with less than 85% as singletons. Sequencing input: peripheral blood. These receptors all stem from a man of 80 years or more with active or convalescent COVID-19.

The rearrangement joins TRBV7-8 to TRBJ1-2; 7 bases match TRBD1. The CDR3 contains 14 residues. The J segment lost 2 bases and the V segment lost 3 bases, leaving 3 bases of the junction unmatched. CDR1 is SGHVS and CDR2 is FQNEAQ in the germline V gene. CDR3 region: CASSLGQLNYGYTF. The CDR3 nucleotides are TGTGCCAGCAGCTTGGGACAGCTAAACTATGGCTACACCTTC. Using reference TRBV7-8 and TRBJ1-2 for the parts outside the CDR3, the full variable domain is GAGVSQSPRYKVAKRGQDVALRCDPISGHVSLFWYQQALGQGPEFLTYFQNEAQLDKSGLPSDRFFAERPEGSVSTLKIQRTQQEDSAVYLCASSLGQLNYGYTFGSGTRLTVV.

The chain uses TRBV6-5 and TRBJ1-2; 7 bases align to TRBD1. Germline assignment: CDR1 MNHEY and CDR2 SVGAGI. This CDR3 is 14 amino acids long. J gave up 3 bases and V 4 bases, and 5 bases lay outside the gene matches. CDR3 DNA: TGTGCCAGCAGTTTAGACAGGGTGCACTATGGCTACACCTTC. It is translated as CASSLDRVHYGYTF.

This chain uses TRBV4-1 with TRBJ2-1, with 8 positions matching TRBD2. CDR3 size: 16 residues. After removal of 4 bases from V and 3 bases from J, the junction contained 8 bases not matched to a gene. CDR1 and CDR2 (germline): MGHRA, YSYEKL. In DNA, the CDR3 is TGCGCCAGCAGCCGGGGAGCGGGGGCCGTCTACAATGAGCAGTTCTTC. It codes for CASSRGAGAVYNEQFF.

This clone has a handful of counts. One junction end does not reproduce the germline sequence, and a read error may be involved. The CDR3 region has the DNA TGTGCCACCAGCGGAGACAGGGTTGAATCCTATGGCTACACCTTC. Its translation is CATSGDRVESYGYTF. V usage is TRBV15 and J usage is TRBJ1-2; the match to TRBD1 covers 7 bases. This CDR3 contains 15 residues. Germline-derived CDR1 and CDR2 are LNHNV and YYDKDF (reference sequence).

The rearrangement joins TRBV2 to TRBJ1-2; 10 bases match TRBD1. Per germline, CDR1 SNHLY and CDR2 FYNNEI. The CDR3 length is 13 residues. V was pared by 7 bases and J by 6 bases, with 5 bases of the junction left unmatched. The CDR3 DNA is TGTGCCAGCATGGGACAGGGGAAAAATGGCTACACCTTC. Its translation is CASMGQGKNGYTF.

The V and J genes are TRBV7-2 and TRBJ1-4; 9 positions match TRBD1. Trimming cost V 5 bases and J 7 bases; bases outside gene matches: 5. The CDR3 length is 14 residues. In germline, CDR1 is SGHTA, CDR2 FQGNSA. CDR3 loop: CASSPQGQGEKLFF. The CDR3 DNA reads TGTGCCAGCAGCCCACAGGGACAGGGTGAAAAACTGTTTTTT.

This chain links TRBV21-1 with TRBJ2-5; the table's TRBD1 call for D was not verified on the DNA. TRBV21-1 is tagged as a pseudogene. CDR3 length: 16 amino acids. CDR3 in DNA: TGTGCCAGCAGCAAGATACATGGGGGCGTCGGGGAGACCCAGTACTTC. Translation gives CASSKIHGGVGETQYF.

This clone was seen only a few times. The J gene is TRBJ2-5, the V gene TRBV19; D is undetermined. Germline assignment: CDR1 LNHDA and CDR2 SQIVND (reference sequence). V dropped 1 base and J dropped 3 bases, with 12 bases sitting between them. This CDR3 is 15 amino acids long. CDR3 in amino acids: CASSIVPGRKETQYF. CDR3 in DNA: TGTGCCAGTAGTATAGTCCCAGGAAGAAAAGAGACCCAGTACTTC.

The CDR3 DNA reads TGCGCCAGCAGCGTTTCACAGAGCTACAATGAGCAGTTCTTC. Translation gives CASSVSQSYNEQFF. This chain uses TRBV5-1 with TRBJ2-1, with D hard to call. The ends were cut back, 4 bases at V and 3 bases at J, with 11 bases in the middle. This CDR3 region has 14 residues. Looked up from germline, CDR1 is SGHRS and CDR2 is YFSETQ.

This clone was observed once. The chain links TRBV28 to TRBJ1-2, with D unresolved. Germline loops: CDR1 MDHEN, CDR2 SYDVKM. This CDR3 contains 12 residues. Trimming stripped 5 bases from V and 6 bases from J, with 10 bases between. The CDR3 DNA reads TGTGCCAGCAGTCCCCGGAGGGATGGCTACACCTTC. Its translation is CASSPRRDGYTF.